These 15 T cell receptor beta chains came from one sample sequenced in a study of shared clonotypes between healthy human individuals. The table came from immunoSEQ multiplex PCR; TCRdb's copy has only in-frame clones and leaves some out. This sample yields over 950,000 clones, of which about 80% are seen a single time; roughly 0.82% belongs to the top ten. Sequenced input: memory CD4+ T cells from PBMCs. Subset here: CD45RA-negative fraction. The source of these receptors is a man aged 18 to 29 in good health. Some clones in this sample may be carry-over from other donors' samples.

V gene TRBV10-1 combines with J gene TRBJ2-7; possibly TRBD2 for D (6 bases). V was clipped by 8 bases and J by 6 bases, with 20 bases between them. There are 14 residues in the CDR3. The V gene's germline CDR1 is WNHNN and CDR2 SYGVQD (reference sequence). Written as DNA, the CDR3 is TGCGCCAGCCGGATAGGTCAGGGAGGAGGCGAGCAGTACTTC. Protein product: CASRIGQGGGEQYF.

As regards this clone: Other nucleotide sequences in the sample specify the same CDR3. The V gene is TRBV6-5, the J gene TRBJ1-2; 8 bases fit TRBD1. The CDR3 sequence is 12 residues long. Germline CDR1 MNHEY, CDR2 SVGAGI. Trimming cost V 6 bases and J 4 bases; bases outside gene matches: 1. The CDR3 DNA is TGTGCCAGCAGCACAGGGGGCTATGGCTACACCTTC. This codes for CASSTGGYGYTF.

V gene TRBV4-1 combines with J gene TRBJ1-4; 7 positions agree with TRBD1. CDR1 and CDR2 from the germline V gene are MGHRA and YSYEKL. The CDR3 runs to 17 residues. J was trimmed by 8 bases and V by 0 bases; bases with no gene match: 12. This chain's CDR3 is CASSQDGVRQGGEKLFF. As DNA, the CDR3 is TGCGCCAGCAGCCAAGATGGGGTTAGACAGGGTGGAGAAAAACTGTTTTTT.

As to this clone: Other DNA sequences in the sample encode the same CDR3. The chain carries TRBV9 and TRBJ2-7; 8 bases map to TRBD1. V shed 1 base, J shed 6 bases, and the junction held 6 bases outside the gene matches. CDR3 length: 14 residues. CDR1 is SGDLS and CDR2 is YYNGEE in the germline V gene. The CDR3 sequence is CASSVRGQGGEQYF. In DNA, the CDR3 is TGTGCCAGCAGCGTAAGAGGACAGGGAGGCGAGCAGTACTTC.

This chain links TRBV7-9 with TRBJ1-3, with a tentative D call TRBD1 (5 bases). V was pared by 6 bases and J by 0 bases, with 15 bases between. The germline CDR1 and CDR2 sequences are SEHNR and FQNEAQ (reference sequence). The CDR3 contains 16 residues. DNA for the CDR3: TGTGCCAGCAGTCAAGAAACAGGACGCTCTGGAAACACCATATATTTT. It encodes CASSQETGRSGNTIYF.

V and J are TRBV28 and TRBJ2-6; possible D gene TRBD1, 6 bases. Trimming took 4 bases from V and 0 from J, leaving 19 bases between them. This CDR3 is 19 amino acids long. The V gene's germline CDR1 is MDHEN and CDR2 SYDVKM. CDR3 nucleotides: TGTGCCAGCAGTTCCGTAGGACAGCCTCGTCACTCTGGGGCCAACGTCCTGACTTTC. It translates to CASSSVGQPRHSGANVLTF.

This chain links TRBV5-1 with TRBJ2-3, with 10 bases lining up with TRBD1. Germline assignment: CDR1 SGHRS and CDR2 YFSETQ. J gave up 1 base and V 0 bases, and 8 bases lay outside the gene matches. There are 18 residues in the CDR3. The CDR3 reads CASSLALKGQGGTDTQYF. The CDR3 DNA reads as TGCGCCAGCAGCTTGGCCCTCAAAGGACAGGGGGGCACAGATACGCAGTATTTT.

The V and J genes are TRBV10-3 and TRBJ1-4, with D perhaps TRBD1 (6 bases). The CDR3 loop spans 15 amino acids. The germline V gene encodes CDR1 ENHRY and CDR2 SYGVKD. Trimming stripped 2 bases from V and 3 bases from J, with 10 bases between. CDR3 in amino acids: CAISERGDSNEKLFF. CDR3 coding DNA: TGTGCCATCAGTGAGAGGGGGGATTCTAATGAAAAACTGTTTTTT.

Details on this clone: A much larger clonotype is one base distant, so this may be a read error. The same CDR3 arises from other DNA sequences in this sample as well. The chain links TRBV28 to TRBJ1-2; D is possibly TRBD1 (5 bases). The ends were cut back, 2 bases at V and 1 base at J, with 8 bases in the middle. This CDR3 is 14 amino acids long. Germline V CDR1 and CDR2: MDHEN, SYDVKM. This CDR3 reads CASSLGGINYGYTF. Here the CDR3 DNA reads TGTGCCAGCAGTTTAGGGGGGATTAACTATGGCTACACCTTC.

The chain has TRBV7-8 and TRBJ2-5; 11 bases are shared with TRBD2. The CDR3 sequence is 17 residues long. The ends lost 5 bases at V and 5 bases at J; junction bases unmatched: 13. Germline CDR1 and CDR2: SGHVS and FQNEAQ. The CDR3 coding sequence is TGTGCCAGCAGCCAAAGTACTAGCGGGGGAGGGTGGGAGACCCAGTACTTC. Residues: CASSQSTSGGGWETQYF.

The rearrangement links TRBV6-1 to TRBJ2-3; D is tentatively TRBD1 or TRBD2 (5 bases each). The CDR3 is made up of 14 amino acids. The V and J ends lost 10 bases and 1 base respectively, with 15 bases between them. CDR1 and CDR2 (germline): MNHNS, SASEGT. CDR3 loop: CATRRGDGTDTQYF. The CDR3 DNA sequence: TGTGCCACCCGTAGAGGGGACGGCACAGATACGCAGTATTTT.

This rearrangement joins TRBV28 to TRBJ1-1; maybe TRBD1 (5 bases). Germline V gene lookup returns CDR1 MDHEN and CDR2 SYDVKM. V was clipped by 4 bases and J by 1 base, with 13 bases between them. The CDR3 consists of 15 residues. The CDR3 sequence: CASSSLGTANTEAFF. For the CDR3, the DNA is TGTGCCAGCAGTTCCCTAGGGACGGCGAACACTGAAGCTTTCTTT.

The chain uses TRBV19 and TRBJ2-4, with TRBD1 matching over 9 bases. Germline V gene lookup returns CDR1 LNHDA and CDR2 SQIVND (reference sequence). The CDR3 is 16 residues long. J was trimmed by 7 bases and V by 1 base; bases with no gene match: 8. This CDR3 is CASSIGWRTGENIQYF. CDR3 bases: TGTGCCAGTAGTATAGGGTGGAGGACAGGGGAGAACATTCAGTACTTC.

J is TRBJ2-7 and V is TRBV19; 10 bases fit TRBD2. This CDR3 comprises 15 residues. Germline CDR1 and CDR2: LNHDA and SQIVND (reference sequence). With V trimmed by 5 bases and J by 6 bases, 10 bases remained unmatched. This chain's CDR3 is CASSAGASGSREQYF. DNA for the CDR3: TGTGCCAGTAGTGCCGGCGCTAGCGGGAGTCGCGAGCAGTACTTC.

The rearrangement joins TRBV2 to TRBJ2-5; 7 bases map to TRBD1. Germline V CDR1 and CDR2: SNHLY, FYNNEI. After removal of 10 bases from V and 2 bases from J, the junction contained 10 bases not matched to a gene. This CDR3 contains 14 residues. This chain's CDR3 is CATETGQGQETQYF. CDR3 sequence (DNA): TGTGCCACGGAGACAGGGCAGGGACAAGAGACCCAGTACTTC. The whole variable domain, filled in from reference TRBV2 and TRBJ2-5, reads EPEVTQTPSHQVTQMGQEVILRCVPISNHLYFYWYRQILGQKVEFLVSFYNNEISEKSEIFDDQFSVERPDGSNFTLKIRSTKLEDSAMYFCATETGQGQETQYFGPGTRLLVL.